A selection of T cell receptor beta chains follows, all from one sample in a study of blood T cell repertoires in COVID-19. Sequencing was performed with immunoSEQ multiplex PCR; in TCRdb, only in-frame clones are kept and a portion is missing. The profile shows about 310,000 clones, 80% to 90% of them singletons. Sequenced input: peripheral blood. The receptors were gathered from a woman aged 50 to 60 who had recovered from COVID-19. Each CDR3 is given with its conserved first and last residue. D genes are given only for firm matches. For some rows the clone size is stated as once, few or many, or as a class when expanded; others skip it.

abundance: .
d_gene: .
v_gene: TRBV24-1
j_gene: TRBJ2-7
CDR3nt: TGTGCCACCAGCGTCTACCTAGGAGTTGGGGCTTACGAGCAGTACTTC
CDR3aa: CATSVYLGVGAYEQYF

abundance: .
d_gene: TRBD1
v_gene: TRBV18
j_gene: TRBJ2-1
CDR3nt: TGTGCCAGCTCACCCCCGGGACAGGGTAAATTAGGGCAGTTCTTC
CDR3aa: CASSPPGQGKLGQFF

abundance: .
d_gene: TRBD2
v_gene: TRBV30
j_gene: TRBJ2-3
CDR3nt: TGTGCCATCTCTAGCGGGACCATCACAGATACGCAGTATTTT
CDR3aa: CAISSGTITDTQYF

abundance: .
d_gene: .
v_gene: TRBV6-5
j_gene: TRBJ1-5
CDR3nt: TGTGCCAGCAGCCGCGCAGGGCGTCAGCCCCAGCATTTT
CDR3aa: CASSRAGRQPQHF

abundance: .
d_gene: TRBD2
v_gene: TRBV6-5
j_gene: TRBJ2-7
CDR3nt: TGTGCCAGCAGTTACGGATGGCGGGGGGCCTACGAGCAGTACTTC
CDR3aa: CASSYGWRGAYEQYF

abundance: .
d_gene: TRBD1
v_gene: TRBV18
j_gene: TRBJ1-4
CDR3nt: TGTGCCAGCTCACCGGGACAGGGGGCCATGGAAAAACTGTTTTTT
CDR3aa: CASSPGQGAMEKLFF

abundance: .
d_gene: .
v_gene: TRBV11-2
j_gene: TRBJ2-1
CDR3nt: TGTGCCAGCAGCTTTGGCAGGGCAAGTTACAATGAGCAGTTCTTC
CDR3aa: CASSFGRASYNEQFF

abundance: .
d_gene: .
v_gene: TRBV28
j_gene: TRBJ2-7
CDR3nt: TGTGCCAGCAGCCCCGACTGGAGGCTAGGCTACGAGCAGTACTTC
CDR3aa: CASSPDWRLGYEQYF

abundance: .
d_gene: TRBD1
v_gene: TRBV11-1
j_gene: TRBJ2-1
CDR3nt: TGTGCCAGCAGCCCCGTGACAGGGGGTTACAATGAGCAGTTCTTC
CDR3aa: CASSPVTGGYNEQFF

abundance: .
d_gene: TRBD1
v_gene: TRBV5-6
j_gene: TRBJ1-5
CDR3nt: TGTGCCAGCAGCAAACAACAGGGGGATCAGCCCCAGCATTTT
CDR3aa: CASSKQQGDQPQHF

abundance: .
d_gene: .
v_gene: TRBV6-2/TRBV6-3
j_gene: TRBJ1-2
CDR3nt: TGTGCCAGCAGTCCATTGCGGCCGAACTATGGCTACACCTTC
CDR3aa: CASSPLRPNYGYTF

abundance: .
d_gene: TRBD1
v_gene: TRBV30
j_gene: TRBJ2-1
CDR3nt: TGTGCCTGGGGGACAGGGGATCCGGGTGGGCAGTTCTTC
CDR3aa: CAWGTGDPGGQFF

abundance: once
d_gene: TRBD2
v_gene: TRBV5-1
j_gene: TRBJ2-3
CDR3nt: TGCGCCAGCAGATTTGTGAGGGGAGGGGCGACAGATACGCAGTATTTT
CDR3aa: CASRFVRGGATDTQYF

abundance: few
d_gene: TRBD1
v_gene: TRBV2
j_gene: TRBJ1-5
CDR3nt: TGTGCCAGCTCTGACAGGGCCAGCAATCAGCCCCAGCATTTT
CDR3aa: CASSDRASNQPQHF

abundance: .
d_gene: .
v_gene: TRBV25-1
j_gene: TRBJ2-7
CDR3nt: TGTGCCAGCAGTGGACTTACAGGGAACGAGCAGTACTTC
CDR3aa: CASSGLTGNEQYF

abundance: .
d_gene: .
v_gene: TRBV6-6
j_gene: TRBJ2-7
CDR3nt: TGTGCCAGCAGGGTTAGGGCAGGGGCCTACGAGCAGTACTTC
CDR3aa: CASRVRAGAYEQYF

abundance: .
d_gene: .
v_gene: TRBV6-5
j_gene: TRBJ1-2
CDR3nt: TGTGCCAGCATCGGGGCTCCGGGGGGCCCCTACACCTTC
CDR3aa: CASIGAPGGPYTF

abundance: .
d_gene: TRBD1
v_gene: TRBV18
j_gene: TRBJ1-6
CDR3nt: TGTGCCAGCTCACCCGGGACAGTCGATAATTCACCCCTCCACTTT
CDR3aa: CASSPGTVDNSPLHF

abundance: .
d_gene: TRBD2
v_gene: TRBV5-5
j_gene: TRBJ2-5
CDR3nt: TGTGCCAGCAGCACAGGGACTAGCGGGGTGGGTGAGACCCAGTACTTC
CDR3aa: CASSTGTSGVGETQYF

abundance: .
d_gene: .
v_gene: TRBV3-1/TRBV3-2
j_gene: TRBJ2-3
CDR3nt: TGTGCCAGCAGCCAGGGCGGGGAGGATACGCAGTATTTT
CDR3aa: CASSQGGEDTQYF

abundance: .
d_gene: .
v_gene: TRBV29-1
j_gene: TRBJ1-2
CDR3nt: TGCAGCGTTGTGGAGGGTTCTGGCTACACCTTC
CDR3aa: CSVVEGSGYTF

abundance: .
d_gene: TRBD2
v_gene: TRBV2
j_gene: TRBJ2-7
CDR3nt: TGTGCCAGCAGGCGGGAGGGTGTTCCCTCCTACGAGCAGTACTTC
CDR3aa: CASRREGVPSYEQYF

abundance: .
d_gene: .
v_gene: TRBV24-1
j_gene: TRBJ1-5
CDR3nt: TGTGCCACCAGTGATAGCGGGATCCCTTGGCAGCCCCAGCATTTT
CDR3aa: CATSDSGIPWQPQHF

abundance: .
d_gene: .
v_gene: TRBV4-3
j_gene: TRBJ1-5
CDR3nt: TGCGCCAGCAGCCCCGGGGGAACAAATCAGCCCCAGCATTTT
CDR3aa: CASSPGGTNQPQHF

abundance: .
d_gene: .
v_gene: TRBV4-3
j_gene: TRBJ1-1
CDR3nt: TGCGCCAGCAGCCGCACATGGAACACTGAAGCTTTCTTT
CDR3aa: CASSRTWNTEAFF

abundance: .
d_gene: .
v_gene: TRBV11-3
j_gene: TRBJ2-5
CDR3nt: TGTGCCAGCAGCTTAAGTCGGGGGACGGGAGAAGAGACCCAGTACTTC
CDR3aa: CASSLSRGTGEETQYF

abundance: once
d_gene: .
v_gene: TRBV28
j_gene: TRBJ1-4
CDR3nt: TGTGCCAGCAGTACCCCCCAGAATGAAAAACTGTTTTTT
CDR3aa: CASSTPQNEKLFF

abundance: .
d_gene: .
v_gene: TRBV6-2/TRBV6-3
j_gene: TRBJ1-1
CDR3nt: TGTGCCAGCAGTTACTTCAAGAACACTGAAGCTTTCTTT
CDR3aa: CASSYFKNTEAFF

abundance: .
d_gene: TRBD1
v_gene: TRBV19
j_gene: TRBJ2-3
CDR3nt: TGTGCCAGTAGTATCGACCGGGACAGCCACACAGATACGCAGTATTTT
CDR3aa: CASSIDRDSHTDTQYF

abundance: .
d_gene: TRBD2
v_gene: TRBV30
j_gene: TRBJ2-2
CDR3nt: TGTGCCTGGTCTCTGGGACTAGCGGGAGCCGGGGAGCTGTTTTTT
CDR3aa: CAWSLGLAGAGELFF

abundance: .
d_gene: TRBD1
v_gene: TRBV4-1
j_gene: TRBJ1-6
CDR3nt: TGCGCCAGCAGCCAGTATGACAGGGAAGCTTCACCCCTCCACTTT
CDR3aa: CASSQYDREASPLHF

abundance: .
d_gene: .
v_gene: TRBV5-8
j_gene: TRBJ2-5
CDR3nt: TGTGCCAGCAGAGAAGGGGGATTTAGGCCGGAGACCCAGTACTTC
CDR3aa: CASREGGFRPETQYF

abundance: .
d_gene: .
v_gene: TRBV5-4
j_gene: TRBJ1-1
CDR3nt: TGTGCCAGCAGCTTGGCGGCCACCGGGGTGAACACTGAAGCTTTCTTT
CDR3aa: CASSLAATGVNTEAFF

abundance: .
d_gene: TRBD1
v_gene: TRBV5-1
j_gene: TRBJ1-3
CDR3nt: TGCGCCAGCAGCTTTTCCGGGGACAGCCGAAACACCATATATTTT
CDR3aa: CASSFSGDSRNTIYF